A single sample is the source of the 6 T cell receptor beta chains below, sequenced in a study of blood T cell repertoires in COVID-19 (TCRdb year 2020). Libraries were prepared through the immunoSEQ multiplex PCR assay. TCRdb obtained this table from immuneACCESS and retained in-frame rearrangements with V and J assigned. These tables miss some clones; where compared with another copy, unresolved V genes account for less than half of the shortfall, and the remainder is unexplained. Present in this sample are about 280,000 clones, around 90% of which were seen just once. Clones ranked in the top ten supply 9% to 9.5% of the sample. The source material was peripheral blood. These receptors were collected from a man aged 18 to 35 with active or convalescent COVID-19.

This chain connects TRBV5-1 to TRBJ2-7, with D possibly TRBD1 on 5 matching bases. The germline CDR1 and CDR2 sequences are SGHRS and YFSETQ. The CDR3 loop spans 14 amino acids. Trimming cost V 1 base and J 2 bases, with 10 bases left between them. The CDR3 DNA is TGCGCCAGCAGCTTGAACAGGCTCCCCTACGAGCAGTACTTC. This sequence encodes CASSLNRLPYEQYF.

This chain joins TRBV3-1 (or the pseudogene TRBV3-2) and TRBJ2-3; 7 bases agree with TRBD1. The CDR3 spans 15 residues. Germline lookup yields CDR1 LGHDT and CDR2 YNNKEL (reference sequence). J was trimmed by 1 base and V by 6 bases; bases with no gene match: 7. The CDR3 bases are TGTGCCAGCAGTCTACGACAGGGTCGCACAGATACGCAGTATTTT. Translation: CASSLRQGRTDTQYF.

The chain employs TRBV11-3 and TRBJ2-3; unclear D gene. Germline V gene data show CDR1 as SGHNT and CDR2 as YENEEA. Trimming stripped 5 bases from V and 4 bases from J, with 7 bases between. CDR3 length: 12 residues. The CDR3 is CASSVLSDTQYF. The CDR3 DNA is TGTGCCAGCAGCGTACTGTCAGATACGCAGTATTTT.

V is TRBV7-9 and J is TRBJ1-2; D is uncertain. The CDR3 has 10 amino acids. Germline values: CDR1 SEHNR, CDR2 FQNEAQ (reference sequence). The V end lost 5 bases, the J end lost 12 bases, and 10 bases lay between the germline ends. The CDR3 DNA sequence: TGTGCCAGCAGCCAACAGAGTCACACCTTC. This codes for CASSQQSHTF.

V is TRBV18 and J is TRBJ1-5, with no clear D. This CDR3 has 15 residues. The V gene lost 4 bases and the J gene lost 1 base, with 11 bases spanning the gap. In germline, CDR1 is KGHSH, CDR2 LQKENI. CDR3 nucleotides: TGTGCCAGCTCACGGTCAGCGGGGAGCAATCAGCCCCAGCATTTT. Translated: CASSRSAGSNQPQHF.

This chain connects TRBV14 to TRBJ1-4; 8 bases line up with TRBD1. The CDR3 contains 15 residues. The germline gives CDR1 SGHDN, CDR2 FVKESK. The V gene end was trimmed by 3 bases and the J gene end by 8 bases; junction bases not matched to a gene: 8. The CDR3 sequence: CASSQIQGVSEKLFF. The CDR3 coding sequence is TGTGCCAGCAGCCAGATACAGGGGGTGTCAGAAAAACTGTTTTTT. The whole variable domain, remainder taken from reference TRBV14 and TRBJ1-4, is EAGVTQFPSHSVIEKGQTVTLRCDPISGHDNLYWYRRVMGKEIKFLLHFVKESKQDESGMPNNRFLAERTGGTYSTLKVQPAELEDSGVYFCASSQIQGVSEKLFFGSGTQLSVL.